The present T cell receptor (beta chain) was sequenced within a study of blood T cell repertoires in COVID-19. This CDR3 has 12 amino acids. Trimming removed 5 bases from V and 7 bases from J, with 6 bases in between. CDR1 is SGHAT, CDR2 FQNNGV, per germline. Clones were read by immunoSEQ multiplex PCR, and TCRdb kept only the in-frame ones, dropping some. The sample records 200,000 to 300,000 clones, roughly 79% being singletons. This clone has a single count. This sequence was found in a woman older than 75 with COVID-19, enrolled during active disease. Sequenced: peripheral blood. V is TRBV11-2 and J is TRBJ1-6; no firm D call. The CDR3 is CASSLLNSPLHF. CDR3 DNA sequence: TGTGCCAGCAGCCTCCTGAATTCACCCCTCCACTTT. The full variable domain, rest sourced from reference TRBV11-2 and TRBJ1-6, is EAGVAQSPRYKIIEKRQSVAFWCNPISGHATLYWYQQILGQGPKLLIQFQNNGVVDDSQLPKDRFSAERLKGVDSTLKIQPAKLEDSAVYLCASSLLNSPLHFGNGTRLTVT.